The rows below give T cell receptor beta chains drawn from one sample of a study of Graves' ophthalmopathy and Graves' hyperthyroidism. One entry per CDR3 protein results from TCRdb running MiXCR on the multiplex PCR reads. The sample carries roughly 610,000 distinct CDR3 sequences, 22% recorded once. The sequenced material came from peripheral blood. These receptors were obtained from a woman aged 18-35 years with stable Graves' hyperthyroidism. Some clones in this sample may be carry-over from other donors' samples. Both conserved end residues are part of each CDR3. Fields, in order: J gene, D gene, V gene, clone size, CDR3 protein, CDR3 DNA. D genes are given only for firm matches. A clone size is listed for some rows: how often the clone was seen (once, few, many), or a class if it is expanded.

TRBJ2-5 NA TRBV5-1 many CASSLSRWETQYF TGCGCCAGCAGCTTGTCCAGGTGGGAGACCCAGTACTTC
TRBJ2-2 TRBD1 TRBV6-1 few CASRETGTANTGELFF TGTGCCAGCAGGGAGACCGGGACAGCGAACACCGGGGAGCTGTTTTTT
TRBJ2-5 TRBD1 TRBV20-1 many CSARPGQGAQETQYF TGCAGTGCTAGACCGGGACAGGGAGCCCAAGAGACCCAGTACTTC
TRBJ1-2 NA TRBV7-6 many CASSLEVAGADGYTF TGTGCCAGCAGCTTAGAAGTCGCGGGGGCCGATGGCTACACCTTC
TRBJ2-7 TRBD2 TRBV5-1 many CASSPGTSDSEQYF TGCGCCAGCAGCCCAGGGACTAGCGACTCCGAGCAGTACTTC
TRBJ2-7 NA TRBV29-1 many CSVGQLHTYEQYF TGCAGCGTTGGGCAGTTGCACACCTACGAGCAGTACTTC
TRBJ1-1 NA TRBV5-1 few CASSSYGTEAFF TGCGCCAGCAGTTCTTACGGCACTGAAGCTTTCTTT
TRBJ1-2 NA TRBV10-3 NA CAISDGGLPYGYTF TGTGCCATCAGTGACGGGGGGCTTCCCTATGGCTACACCTTC
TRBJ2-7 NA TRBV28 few CASRLPGVYEQYF TGTGCCAGCAGATTACCCGGGGTCTACGAGCAGTACTTC
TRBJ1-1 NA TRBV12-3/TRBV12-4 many CASSPRGDSEAFF TGTGCCAGCAGCCCTAGGGGGGATTCTGAAGCTTTCTTT
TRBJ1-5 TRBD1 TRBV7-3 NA CASSLMADSGTGGLNQPQHF TGTGCCAGCAGCTTAATGGCCGACTCCGGGACAGGGGGCCTCAATCAGCCCCAGCATTTT
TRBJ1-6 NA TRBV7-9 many CASSPGGGPMALHF TGTGCCAGCAGCCCAGGAGGGGGACCCATGGCCCTCCACTTT
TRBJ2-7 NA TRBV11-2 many CASSLVGGPVEQYF TGTGCCAGCAGCTTAGTCGGGGGCCCTGTCGAGCAGTACTTC
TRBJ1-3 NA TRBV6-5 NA CASSYTTRGAGGNTIYF TGTGCCAGCAGTTACACTACTCGAGGGGCGGGTGGAAACACCATATATTTT
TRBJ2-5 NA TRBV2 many CASKQQLQETQYF TGTGCCAGCAAACAACAGCTCCAAGAGACCCAGTACTTC
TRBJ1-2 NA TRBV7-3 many CASSHETKKLYGYTF TGTGCCAGCAGCCATGAAACCAAAAAACTCTATGGCTACACCTTC
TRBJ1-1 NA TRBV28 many CASRQQTGTTEAFF TGTGCCAGCAGACAACAGACGGGAACCACTGAAGCTTTCTTT
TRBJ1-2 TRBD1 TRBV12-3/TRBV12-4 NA CASLLTGEYGYTF TGTGCCAGCCTATTGACAGGGGAGTATGGCTACACCTTC
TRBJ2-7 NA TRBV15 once CATQGHTYEQYF TGTGCCACGCAGGGACATACCTACGAGCAGTACTTC
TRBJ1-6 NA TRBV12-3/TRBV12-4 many CASSLKGGNSPLHF TGTGCCAGCAGCCTCAAGGGGGGTAATTCACCCCTCCACTTT
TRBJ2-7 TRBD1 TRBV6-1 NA CASRINRGRYEQYF TGTGCCAGCAGGATTAACAGGGGGAGGTACGAGCAGTACTTC
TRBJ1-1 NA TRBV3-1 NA CASSQADPPEAFF TGTGCCAGCAGCCAAGCAGACCCCCCTGAAGCTTTCTTT
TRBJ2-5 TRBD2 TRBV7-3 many CASSISGGPQETQYF TGTGCCAGCAGCATTAGCGGGGGCCCCCAAGAGACCCAGTACTTC
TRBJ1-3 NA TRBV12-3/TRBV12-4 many CASSFTNTIYF TGTGCCAGCAGTTTTACGAACACCATATATTTT
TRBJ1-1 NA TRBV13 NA CASTGPGVRGNTEAFF TGTGCCAGCACCGGGCCAGGGGTTAGGGGGAACACTGAAGCTTTCTTT
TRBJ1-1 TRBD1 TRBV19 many CASSIPRTGGQTEAFF TGTGCCAGTAGTATACCCCGGACAGGGGGCCAGACTGAAGCTTTCTTT
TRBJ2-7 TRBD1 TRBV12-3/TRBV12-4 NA CASKQGASYEQYF TGTGCCTCAAAGCAGGGGGCAAGCTACGAGCAGTACTTC
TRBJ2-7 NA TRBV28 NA CASNLQGIQAYEQYF TGTGCCAGCAACTTACAGGGAATACAAGCCTACGAGCAGTACTTC
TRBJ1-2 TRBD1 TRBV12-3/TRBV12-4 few CASSSTGGESGYTF TGTGCCAGCAGTTCGACAGGGGGGGAGAGTGGCTACACCTTC
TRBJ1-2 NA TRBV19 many CASNDSNYGYTF TGTGCCAGTAATGACAGTAACTATGGCTACACCTTC
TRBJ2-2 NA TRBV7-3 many CASSLISASGELFF TGTGCCAGCAGCTTAATCTCAGCTAGCGGGGAGCTGTTTTTT
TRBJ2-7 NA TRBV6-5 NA CASRYTESSSYEQYF TGTGCCAGCAGGTACACAGAAAGCAGCTCCTACGAGCAGTACTTC
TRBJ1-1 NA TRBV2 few CASSGNQDQLAFF TGTGCCAGCAGTGGAAATCAGGATCAGCTAGCTTTCTTT
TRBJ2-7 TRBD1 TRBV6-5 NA CASSYSDRGLYEQYF TGTGCCAGCAGTTACTCGGACAGGGGGCTTTACGAGCAGTACTTC
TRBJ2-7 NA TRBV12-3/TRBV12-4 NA CASSLVAQGWEQYF TGTGCCAGCAGTTTGGTTGCACAGGGCTGGGAGCAGTACTTC
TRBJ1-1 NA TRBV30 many CAWDSTGTQAFF TGTGCCTGGGACTCTACTGGGACCCAAGCTTTCTTT
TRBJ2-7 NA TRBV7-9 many CASSLVIGTRNEQYF TGTGCCAGCAGCTTAGTTATCGGTACGAGGAACGAGCAGTACTTC
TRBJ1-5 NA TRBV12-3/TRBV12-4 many CASSGTGGPQPQHF TGTGCCAGCAGCGGGACCGGCGGTCCTCAGCCCCAGCATTTT
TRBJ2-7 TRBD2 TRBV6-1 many CASNGLAGGHYEQYF TGTGCCAGCAATGGACTAGCGGGGGGGCATTACGAGCAGTACTTC
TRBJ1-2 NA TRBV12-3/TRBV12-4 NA CASSPGGEITYGYTF TGTGCCAGCAGTCCCGGGGGGGAGATCACCTATGGCTACACCTTC
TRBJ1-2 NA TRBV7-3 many CASSSPDGGGDYGYTF TGTGCCAGCAGCTCCCCGGACGGCGGAGGCGACTATGGCTACACCTTC
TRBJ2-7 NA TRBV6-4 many CASSVSGGSYEQYF TGTGCCAGCAGTGTCAGCGGAGGGTCCTACGAGCAGTACTTC
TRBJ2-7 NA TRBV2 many CASMRVGSLAYEQYF TGTGCCAGTATGAGGGTGGGCAGCTTAGCCTACGAGCAGTACTTC
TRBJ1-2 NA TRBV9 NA CASSVGDSLYSYTF TGTGCCAGCAGCGTAGGTGACTCGCTCTATAGCTACACCTTC
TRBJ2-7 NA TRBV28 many CASSPSGRASEQYF TGTGCCAGCAGCCCCTCGGGACGGGCTTCCGAGCAGTACTTC
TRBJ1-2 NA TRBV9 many CASSVDQGGGYTF TGTGCCAGCAGCGTAGATCAGGGTGGCGGCTACACCTTC
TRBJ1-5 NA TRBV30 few CAFRDKSNQPQHF TGTGCCTTCCGGGACAAAAGCAATCAGCCCCAGCATTTT
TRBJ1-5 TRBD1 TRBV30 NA CAWTGTAYNSNQPQHF TGTGCCTGGACCGGGACAGCATACAATAGCAATCAGCCCCAGCATTTT
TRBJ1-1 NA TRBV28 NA CASSLMGGGTEAFF TGTGCCAGCAGTTTGATGGGGGGTGGGACTGAAGCTTTCTTT
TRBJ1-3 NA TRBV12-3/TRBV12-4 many CASRIQDLSGNTIYF TGTGCCAGCAGAATACAGGACCTCTCTGGAAACACCATATATTTT
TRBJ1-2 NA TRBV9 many CASSVATGVANYGYTF TGTGCCAGCAGCGTAGCTACCGGGGTTGCTAACTATGGCTACACCTTC
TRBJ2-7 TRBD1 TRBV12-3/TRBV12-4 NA CASRIGTGGFYEQYF TGTGCCAGCAGGATCGGGACAGGGGGCTTCTACGAGCAGTACTTC
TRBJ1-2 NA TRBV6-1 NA CASGGTLSYTF TGTGCCAGCGGCGGGACTTTAAGCTACACCTTC
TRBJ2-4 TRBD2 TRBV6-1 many CASSGSGRSGNIQYF TGTGCCAGCAGTGGAAGCGGGAGGTCCGGAAACATTCAGTACTTC
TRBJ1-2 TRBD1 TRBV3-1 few CASSLGQQVNYGYTF TGTGCCAGCAGCCTGGGACAGCAAGTTAACTATGGCTACACCTTC
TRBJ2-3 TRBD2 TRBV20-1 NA CSARGLGGPASTDTQYF TGCAGTGCTAGAGGTTTGGGAGGGCCCGCTAGCACAGATACGCAGTATTTT
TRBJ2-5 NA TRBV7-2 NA CAKTRLDETQYF TGTGCCAAAACCCGACTAGATGAGACCCAGTACTTC